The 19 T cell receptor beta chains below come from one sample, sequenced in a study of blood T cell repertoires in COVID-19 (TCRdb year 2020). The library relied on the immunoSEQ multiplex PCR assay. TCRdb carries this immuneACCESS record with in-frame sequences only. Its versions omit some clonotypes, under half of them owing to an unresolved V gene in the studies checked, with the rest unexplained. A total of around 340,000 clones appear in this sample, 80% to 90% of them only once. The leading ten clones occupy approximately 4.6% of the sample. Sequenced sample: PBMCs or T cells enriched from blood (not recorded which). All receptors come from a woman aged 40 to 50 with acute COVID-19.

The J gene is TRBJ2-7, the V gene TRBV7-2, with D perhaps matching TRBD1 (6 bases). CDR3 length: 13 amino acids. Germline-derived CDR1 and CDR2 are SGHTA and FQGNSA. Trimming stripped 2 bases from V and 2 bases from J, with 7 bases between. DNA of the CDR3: TGTGCCAGCAGCTTAAAGGGGGCCTACGAGCAGTACTTC. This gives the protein CASSLKGAYEQYF.

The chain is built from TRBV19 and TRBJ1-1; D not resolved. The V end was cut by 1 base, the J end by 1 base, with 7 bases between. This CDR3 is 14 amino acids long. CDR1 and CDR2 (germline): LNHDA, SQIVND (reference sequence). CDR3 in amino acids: CASSIGSWNTEAFF. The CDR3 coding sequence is TGTGCCAGTAGTATAGGTAGTTGGAACACTGAAGCTTTCTTT.

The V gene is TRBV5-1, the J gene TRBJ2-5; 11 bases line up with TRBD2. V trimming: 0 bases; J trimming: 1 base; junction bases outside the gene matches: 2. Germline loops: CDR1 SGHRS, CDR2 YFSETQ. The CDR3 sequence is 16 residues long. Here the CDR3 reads CASSLGLAGTQETQYF. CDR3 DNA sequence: TGCGCCAGCAGCTTGGGACTAGCGGGGACCCAAGAGACCCAGTACTTC.

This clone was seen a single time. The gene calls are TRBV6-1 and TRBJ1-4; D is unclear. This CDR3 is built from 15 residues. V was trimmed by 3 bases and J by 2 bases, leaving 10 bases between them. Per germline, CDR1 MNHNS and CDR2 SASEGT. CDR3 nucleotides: TGTGCCAGCAGTGAGCACCGGGTTACTAATGAAAAACTGTTTTTT. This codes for CASSEHRVTNEKLFF.

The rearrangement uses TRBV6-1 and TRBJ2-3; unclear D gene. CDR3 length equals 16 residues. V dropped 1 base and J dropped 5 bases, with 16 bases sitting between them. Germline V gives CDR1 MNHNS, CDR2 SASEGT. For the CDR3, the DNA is TGTGCCAGCAGTGAAGGGTGGTTGGTAACGGGAGATACGCAGTATTTT. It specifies CASSEGWLVTGDTQYF.

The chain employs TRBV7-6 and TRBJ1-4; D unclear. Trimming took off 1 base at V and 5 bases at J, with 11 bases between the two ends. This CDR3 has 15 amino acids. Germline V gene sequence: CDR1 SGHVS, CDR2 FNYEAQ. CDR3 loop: CASSLGAGFNEKLFF. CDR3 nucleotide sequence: TGTGCCAGCAGCTTAGGGGCGGGATTCAATGAAAAACTGTTTTTT.

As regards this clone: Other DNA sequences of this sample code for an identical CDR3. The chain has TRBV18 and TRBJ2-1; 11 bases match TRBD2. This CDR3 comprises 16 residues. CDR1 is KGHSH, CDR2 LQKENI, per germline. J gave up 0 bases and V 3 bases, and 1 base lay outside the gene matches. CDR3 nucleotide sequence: TGTGCCAGCTCACCTACTAGCGGGAGCTCCTACAATGAGCAGTTCTTC. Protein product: CASSPTSGSSYNEQFF.

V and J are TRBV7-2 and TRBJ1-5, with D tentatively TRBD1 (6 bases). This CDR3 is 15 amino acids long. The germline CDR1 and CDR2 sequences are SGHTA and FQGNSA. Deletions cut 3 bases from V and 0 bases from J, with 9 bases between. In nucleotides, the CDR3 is TGTGCCAGCAGCTTGTACAGGGATAGCAATCAGCCCCAGCATTTT. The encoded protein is CASSLYRDSNQPQHF.

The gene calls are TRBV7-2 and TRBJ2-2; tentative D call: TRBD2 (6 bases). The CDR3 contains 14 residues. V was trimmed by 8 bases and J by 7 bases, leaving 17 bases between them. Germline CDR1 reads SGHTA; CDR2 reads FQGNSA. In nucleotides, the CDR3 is TGTGCCAGCTGCAACGGGGGTTGGGGCGGGGAGCTGTTTTTT. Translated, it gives CASCNGGWGGELFF.

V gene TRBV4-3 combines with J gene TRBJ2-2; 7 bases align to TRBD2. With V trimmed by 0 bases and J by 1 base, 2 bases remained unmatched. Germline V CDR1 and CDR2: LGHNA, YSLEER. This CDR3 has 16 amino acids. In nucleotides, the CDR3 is TGCGCCAGCAGCCAAGATCCGGGGGGGAACACCGGGGAGCTGTTTTTT. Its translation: CASSQDPGGNTGELFF.

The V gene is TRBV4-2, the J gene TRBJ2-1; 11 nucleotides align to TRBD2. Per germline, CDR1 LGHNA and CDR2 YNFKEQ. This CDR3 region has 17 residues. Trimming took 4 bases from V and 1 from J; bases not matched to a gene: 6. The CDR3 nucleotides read TGTGCCAGCAGCCTTTCCATAGCGGGAGGGTCCTACAATGAGCAGTTCTTC. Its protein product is CASSLSIAGGSYNEQFF.

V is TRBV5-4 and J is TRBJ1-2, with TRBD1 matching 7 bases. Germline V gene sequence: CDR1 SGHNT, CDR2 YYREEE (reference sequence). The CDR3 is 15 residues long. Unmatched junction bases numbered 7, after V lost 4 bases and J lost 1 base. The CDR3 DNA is TGTGCCAGCAGCGAGACAGGGAAGCTTAACTATGGCTACACCTTC. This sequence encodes CASSETGKLNYGYTF.

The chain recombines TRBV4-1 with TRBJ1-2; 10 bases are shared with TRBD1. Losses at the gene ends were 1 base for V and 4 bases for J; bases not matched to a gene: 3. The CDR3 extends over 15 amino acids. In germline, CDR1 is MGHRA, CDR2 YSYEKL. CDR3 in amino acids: CASSQVRTGGYGYTF. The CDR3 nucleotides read TGCGCCAGCAGCCAAGTAAGGACAGGGGGCTATGGCTACACCTTC.

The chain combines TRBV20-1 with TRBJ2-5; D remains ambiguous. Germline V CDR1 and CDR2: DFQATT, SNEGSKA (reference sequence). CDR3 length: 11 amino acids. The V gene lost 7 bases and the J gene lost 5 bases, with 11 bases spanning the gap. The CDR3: CSVVVSETQYF. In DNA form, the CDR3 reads TGCAGTGTGGTAGTGTCGGAGACCCAGTACTTC.

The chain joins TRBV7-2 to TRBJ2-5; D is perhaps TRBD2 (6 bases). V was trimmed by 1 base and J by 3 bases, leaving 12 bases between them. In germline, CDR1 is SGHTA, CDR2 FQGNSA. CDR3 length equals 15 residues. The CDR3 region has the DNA TGTGCCAGCAGCTTAGGGGGGGAGTCAAAAGAGACCCAGTACTTC. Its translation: CASSLGGESKETQYF. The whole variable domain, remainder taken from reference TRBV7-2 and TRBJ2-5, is GAGVSQSPSNKVTEKGKDVELRCDPISGHTALYWYRQSLGQGLEFLIYFQGNSAPDKSGLPSDRFSAERTGGSVSTLTIQRTQQEDSAVYLCASSLGGESKETQYFGPGTRLLVL.

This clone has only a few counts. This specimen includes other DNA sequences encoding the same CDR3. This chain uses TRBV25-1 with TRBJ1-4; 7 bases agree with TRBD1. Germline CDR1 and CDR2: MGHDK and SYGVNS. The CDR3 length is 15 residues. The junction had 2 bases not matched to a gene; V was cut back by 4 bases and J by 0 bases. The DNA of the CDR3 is TGTGCCAGCAGTGCAGGGACAGCAACTAATGAAAAACTGTTTTTT. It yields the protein CASSAGTATNEKLFF.

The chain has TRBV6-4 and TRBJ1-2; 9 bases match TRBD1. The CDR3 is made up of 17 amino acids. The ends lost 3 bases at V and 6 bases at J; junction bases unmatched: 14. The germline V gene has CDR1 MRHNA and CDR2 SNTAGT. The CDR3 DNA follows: TGTGCCAGCAGTGAAGAAACTCCCGGGACAGGGTGGGATGGCTACACCTTC. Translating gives CASSEETPGTGWDGYTF.

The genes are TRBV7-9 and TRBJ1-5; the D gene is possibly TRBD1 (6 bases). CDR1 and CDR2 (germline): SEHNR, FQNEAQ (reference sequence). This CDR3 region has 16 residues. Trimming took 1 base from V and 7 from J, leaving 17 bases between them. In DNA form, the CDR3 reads TGTGCCAGCAGCTTAGTTGGCAGGGGAAGGGAACAGCCCCAGCATTTT. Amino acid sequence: CASSLVGRGREQPQHF.

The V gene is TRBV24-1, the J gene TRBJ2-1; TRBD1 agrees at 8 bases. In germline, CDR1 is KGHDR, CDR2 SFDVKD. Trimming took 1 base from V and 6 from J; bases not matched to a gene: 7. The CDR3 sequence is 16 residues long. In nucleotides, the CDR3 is TGTGCCACCAGTGATTTTTCCCGGACAGGGAGCAATGAGCAGTTCTTC. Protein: CATSDFSRTGSNEQFF.